The 6 T cell receptor beta chains below all came from one sample that was sequenced in a study of blood T cell repertoires in COVID-19. Measured with immunoSEQ multiplex PCR; TCRdb has only the in-frame clones, and not every one. This table has 77,000 or so clones, approximately 80% appearing once. The sample was peripheral blood. The receptors originated from a man in his thirties or forties with COVID-19, enrolled during active disease.

This chain connects TRBV5-1 to TRBJ1-4; perhaps TRBD1 as D (5 bases). The CDR3 is 16 residues long. Trimming removed 4 bases at V and 2 bases at J, with 15 bases between. Germline CDR1 is SGHRS and CDR2 is YFSETQ. The DNA of the CDR3 is TGCGCCAGCAGCACCCAGTCAGGGCCCACTAATGAAAAACTGTTTTTT. Its translation: CASSTQSGPTNEKLFF. The whole variable domain, filled in from reference TRBV5-1 and TRBJ1-4, reads KAGVTQTPRYLIKTRGQQVTLSCSPISGHRSVSWYQQTPGQGLQFLFEYFSETQRNKGNFPGRFSGRQFSNSRSEMNVSTLELGDSALYLCASSTQSGPTNEKLFFGSGTQLSVL.

This chain connects TRBV11-1 to TRBJ1-2, with D possibly being TRBD1 (5 bases). CDR1 and CDR2 from the germline V gene are SGHAT and FQDESV (reference sequence). V lost 3 bases to trimming and J lost 8 bases, with 10 bases between them. This CDR3 region has 12 residues. The CDR3 region has the DNA TGTGCCAGCAGCTTGGGAGGGGAAGGCTACACCTTC. Protein sequence: CASSLGGEGYTF.

V is TRBV19 and J is TRBJ1-2; D possibly corresponds to TRBD1 (5 bases). V was clipped by 6 bases and J by 2 bases, with 13 bases between them. The V gene's germline CDR1 is LNHDA and CDR2 SQIVND (reference sequence). The CDR3 has 14 residues. This CDR3 reads CASSPRGNNYGYTF. The CDR3, as DNA: TGTGCCAGTAGCCCCCGGGGGAACAACTATGGCTACACCTTC.

This chain joins TRBV5-1 and TRBJ1-6, with a possible D match to TRBD1 (5 bases). The V end was cut by 7 bases, the J end by 5 bases, with 16 bases between. The CDR3 totals 15 residues. CDR1 and CDR2 (germline): SGHRS, YFSETQ. CDR3 region: CASGLKGDNNSPLHF. The CDR3 DNA follows: TGCGCCAGCGGATTGAAAGGGGATAATAATTCACCCCTCCACTTT.

This clone was found once. V gene TRBV28 combines with J gene TRBJ2-1, with D tentatively TRBD2 (7 bases). This CDR3 is 14 amino acids long. Germline V gene sequence: CDR1 MDHEN, CDR2 SYDVKM. V was shortened by 6 bases and J by 4 bases, with 13 bases between the two germline ends. The CDR3 coding sequence is TGTGCCAGCAGGGGAGGGGGAGGTTACAATGAGCAGTTCTTC. Its translation: CASRGGGGYNEQFF.

The gene calls are TRBV24-1 and TRBJ2-2, with 7 nucleotides matching TRBD2. V shed 5 bases, J shed 1 base, and the junction held 3 bases outside the gene matches. This CDR3 is built from 15 residues. Germline V gene data show CDR1 as KGHDR and CDR2 as SFDVKD. CDR3 protein: CATSGSSGNTGELFF. CDR3 nucleotides: TGTGCCACCAGTGGATCTAGCGGGAACACCGGGGAGCTGTTTTTT.